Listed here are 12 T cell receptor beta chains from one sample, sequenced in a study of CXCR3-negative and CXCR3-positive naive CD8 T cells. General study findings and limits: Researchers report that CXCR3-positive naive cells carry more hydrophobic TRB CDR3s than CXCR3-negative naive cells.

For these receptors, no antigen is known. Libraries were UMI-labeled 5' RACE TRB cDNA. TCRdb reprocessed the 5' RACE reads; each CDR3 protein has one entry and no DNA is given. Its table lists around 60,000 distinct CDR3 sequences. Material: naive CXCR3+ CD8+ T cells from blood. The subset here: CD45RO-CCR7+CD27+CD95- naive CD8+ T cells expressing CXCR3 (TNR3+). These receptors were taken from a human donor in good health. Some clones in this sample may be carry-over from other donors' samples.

CDR3 loop: CACHRGDDEQFF. J is TRBJ2-1 and V is TRBV6-5; TCRdb's assignment of TRBD1 cannot be checked, as there is no DNA. Germline V gene lookup returns CDR1 MNHEY and CDR2 SVGAGI. The CDR3 has 12 amino acids.

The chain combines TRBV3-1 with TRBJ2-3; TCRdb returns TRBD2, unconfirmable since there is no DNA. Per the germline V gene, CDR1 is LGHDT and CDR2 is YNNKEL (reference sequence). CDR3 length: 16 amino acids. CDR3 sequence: CASSQEAGGAPDTQYF.

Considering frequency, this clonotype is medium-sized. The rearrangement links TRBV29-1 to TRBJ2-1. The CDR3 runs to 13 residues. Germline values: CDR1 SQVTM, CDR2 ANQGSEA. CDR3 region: CSVDVSSYNEQFF.

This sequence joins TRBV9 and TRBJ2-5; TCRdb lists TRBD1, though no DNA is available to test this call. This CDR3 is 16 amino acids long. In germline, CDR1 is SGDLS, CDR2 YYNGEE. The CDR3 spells CASSVEAGERQETQYF.

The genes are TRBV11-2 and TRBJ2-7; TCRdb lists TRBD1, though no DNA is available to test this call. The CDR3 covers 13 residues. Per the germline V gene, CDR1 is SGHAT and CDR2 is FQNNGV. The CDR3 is CASSGRGQYEQYF.

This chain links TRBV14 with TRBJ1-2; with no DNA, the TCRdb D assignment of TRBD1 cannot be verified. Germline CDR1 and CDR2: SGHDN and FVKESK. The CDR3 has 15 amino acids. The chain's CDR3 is CASSRRTATFTGYTF. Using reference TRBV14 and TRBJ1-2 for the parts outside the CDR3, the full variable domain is EAGVTQFPSHSVIEKGQTVTLRCDPISGHDNLYWYRRVMGKEIKFLLHFVKESKQDESGMPNNRFLAERTGGTYSTLKVQPAELEDSGVYFCASSRRTATFTGYTFGSGTRLTVV.

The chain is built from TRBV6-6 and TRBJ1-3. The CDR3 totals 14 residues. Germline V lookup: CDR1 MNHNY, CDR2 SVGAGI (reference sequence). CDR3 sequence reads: CASSDVDSGNTIYF.

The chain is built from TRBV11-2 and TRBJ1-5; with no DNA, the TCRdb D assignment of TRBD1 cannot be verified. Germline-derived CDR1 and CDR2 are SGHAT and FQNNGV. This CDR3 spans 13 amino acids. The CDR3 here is CASSSQGHQPQHF.

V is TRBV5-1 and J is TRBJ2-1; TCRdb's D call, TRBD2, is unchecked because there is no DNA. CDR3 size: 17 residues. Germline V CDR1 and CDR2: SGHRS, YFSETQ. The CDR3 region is CASSPIPDSNIYNEQFF.

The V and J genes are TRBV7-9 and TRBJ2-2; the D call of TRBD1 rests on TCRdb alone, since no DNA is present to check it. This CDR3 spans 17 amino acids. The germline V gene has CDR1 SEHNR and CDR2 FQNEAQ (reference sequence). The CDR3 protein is CASSPNLVRQHTGELFF. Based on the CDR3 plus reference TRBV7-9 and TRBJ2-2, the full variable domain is DTGVSQNPRHKITKRGQNVTFRCDPISEHNRLYWYRQTLGQGPEFLTYFQNEAQLEKSRLLSDRFSAERPKGSFSTLEIQRTEQGDSAMYLCASSPNLVRQHTGELFFGEGSRLTVL.

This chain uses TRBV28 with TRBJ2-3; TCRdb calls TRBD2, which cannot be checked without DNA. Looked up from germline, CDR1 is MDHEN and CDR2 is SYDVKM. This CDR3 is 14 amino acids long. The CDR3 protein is CASRGRDYGDTQYF.

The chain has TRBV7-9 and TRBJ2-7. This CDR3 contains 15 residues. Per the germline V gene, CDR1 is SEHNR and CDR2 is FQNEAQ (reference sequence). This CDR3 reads CASSLDILGIYEQYF.